The 24 T cell receptor beta chains given below trace back to one sample, sequenced in a study of blood T cell repertoires in COVID-19. Sequencing used immunoSEQ multiplex PCR; TCRdb keeps in-frame clones, though not all of them. The sample lists fewer than 300,000 clones, nearly 85% occurring once. What was sequenced was peripheral blood. The receptors stem from a human donor in a cohort sampled during active COVID-19.

The gene calls are TRBV5-4 and TRBJ2-7, with a weak D call TRBD1 (5 bases). This CDR3 is 14 amino acids long. Trimming stripped 4 bases from V and 4 bases from J, with 15 bases between. CDR1 and CDR2 from the germline V gene are SGHNT and YYREEE (reference sequence). CDR3 nucleotide sequence: TGTGCCAGCAGCCAAGACAGACCTCTATACGAGCAGTACTTC. This gives the protein CASSQDRPLYEQYF.

The chain employs TRBV15 and TRBJ1-5, with 9 bases lining up with TRBD1. Germline V gene sequence: CDR1 LNHNV, CDR2 YYDKDF (reference sequence). The CDR3 contains 16 residues. Trimming took 3 bases from V and 3 from J; bases not matched to a gene: 6. In DNA, the CDR3 is TGTGCCACCAGCAGCATCGGGACAGGGATCAATCAGCCCCAGCATTTT. This codes for CATSSIGTGINQPQHF.

This clone was picked up one time. The CDR3: CASSYGTQSTDTQYF. The DNA for the CDR3 is TGCGCCAGCAGTTACGGGACTCAGAGCACAGATACGCAGTATTTT. This sequence joins TRBV5-1 and TRBJ2-3; possibly TRBD2 for D (6 bases). Germline loops: CDR1 SGHRS, CDR2 YFSETQ. This CDR3 is built from 15 residues. Trimming cost V 5 bases and J 0 bases, with 13 bases left between them.

This chain uses TRBV16 with TRBJ1-6, with TRBD1 matching 7 bases. V was pared by 7 bases and J by 6 bases, with 9 bases of the junction left unmatched. CDR3 length: 15 amino acids. The germline gives CDR1 KGHSY, CDR2 FQNENV. The CDR3 sequence: CASTPGAGGNSPLHF. In DNA form, the CDR3 reads TGTGCCAGCACTCCGGGGGCAGGGGGTAATTCACCCCTCCACTTT.

The gene calls are TRBV24-1 and TRBJ2-3, with D uncertain. V dropped 6 bases and J dropped 1 base, with 4 bases sitting between them. Germline-derived CDR1 and CDR2 are KGHDR and SFDVKD. The CDR3 runs 12 residues. Written as DNA, the CDR3 is TGTGCCACCAGTATCGGCACAGATACGCAGTATTTT. This encodes CATSIGTDTQYF.

The chain recombines TRBV28 with TRBJ2-1, with 11 positions matching TRBD2. This CDR3 is built from 16 residues. CDR1 and CDR2 (germline): MDHEN, SYDVKM. Unmatched junction bases numbered 9, after V lost 6 bases and J lost 5 bases. CDR3 amino acids: CASRSTSGGDNNEQFF. CDR3 DNA sequence: TGTGCCAGCAGATCCACTAGCGGGGGAGACAACAATGAGCAGTTCTTC.

This chain uses TRBV5-1 with TRBJ2-7; 9 positions match TRBD1. There are 15 residues in the CDR3. J was trimmed by 6 bases and V by 4 bases; bases with no gene match: 11. Germline V gives CDR1 SGHRS, CDR2 YFSETQ. The DNA of the CDR3 is TGCGCCAGCAGCGGGGCTGGGACAGGGTACCCCGAGCAGTACTTC. Its protein product is CASSGAGTGYPEQYF.

The gene calls are TRBV5-6 and TRBJ2-3; 11 nucleotides agree with TRBD2. Looked up from germline, CDR1 is SGHDT and CDR2 is YYEEEE. The V segment lost 1 base and the J segment 8 bases; nucleotides outside the gene matches: 6. CDR3 size: 15 residues. This CDR3 is CASSLTSGSTGTQYF. CDR3 DNA sequence: TGTGCCAGCAGCTTGACTAGCGGGAGTACGGGTACGCAGTATTTT. Looking up the rest from reference TRBV5-6 and TRBJ2-3 gives the full variable domain: DAGVTQSPTHLIKTRGQQVTLRCSPKSGHDTVSWYQQALGQGPQFIFQYYEEEERQRGNFPDRFSGHQFPNYSSELNVNALLLGDSALYLCASSLTSGSTGTQYFGPGTRLTVL.

The rearrangement joins TRBV7-9 to TRBJ2-2; D unclear. The V and J ends lost 3 bases and 5 bases respectively, with 10 bases between them. This CDR3 comprises 14 residues. The germline V gene has CDR1 SEHNR and CDR2 FQNEAQ (reference sequence). As DNA, the CDR3 is TGTGCCAGCAGCTTCGACGACTGGACCGGGGAGCTGTTTTTT. Protein sequence: CASSFDDWTGELFF.

The chain recombines TRBV27 with TRBJ1-1; 7 nucleotides agree with TRBD1. The CDR3 has 14 amino acids. Trimming took 8 bases from V and 2 from J; bases not matched to a gene: 8. The germline V gene encodes CDR1 MNHEY and CDR2 SMNVEV (reference sequence). In DNA form, the CDR3 reads TGTGCCAGCGGACCGGGACAGATAAACACTGAAGCTTTCTTT. This encodes CASGPGQINTEAFF.

The rearrangement links TRBV19 to TRBJ2-2; no clear D. This CDR3 spans 13 amino acids. The germline V gene encodes CDR1 LNHDA and CDR2 SQIVND (reference sequence). The CDR3 reads CVSESRNTGELFF. In DNA, the CDR3 is TGTGTAAGCGAGTCGCGGAACACCGGGGAGCTGTTTTTT. Variable domain in full (rest from reference TRBV19 and TRBJ2-2): DGGITQSPKYLFRKEGQNVTLSCEQNLNHDAMYWYRQDPGQGLRLIYYSQIVNDFQKGDIAEGYSVSREKKESFPLTVTSAQKNPTAFYLCVSESRNTGELFFGEGSRLTVL.

This chain uses TRBV7-9 with TRBJ2-2; 12 bases are a match to TRBD1. This CDR3 comprises 17 residues. The germline gives CDR1 SEHNR, CDR2 FQNEAQ (reference sequence). V shed 6 bases, J shed 7 bases, and the junction held 12 bases outside the gene matches. The CDR3 sequence is CASRPNPGQGANGELFF. The DNA of the CDR3 is TGTGCCAGCAGACCTAACCCGGGACAGGGGGCTAACGGGGAGCTGTTTTTT.

This rearrangement joins TRBV19 to TRBJ1-1; D gene uncertain. V lost 5 bases, J lost 6 bases, and 7 bases lay in between. Germline V gene sequence: CDR1 LNHDA, CDR2 SQIVND (reference sequence). This CDR3 is built from 11 residues. CDR3 sequence reads: CASSGGAEAFF. CDR3 nucleotide sequence: TGTGCCAGTAGTGGCGGGGCTGAAGCTTTCTTT.

J is TRBJ1-2 and V is TRBV15; D remains unclear. V lost 0 bases and J lost 8, with 7 bases in between. Germline V gene data show CDR1 as LNHNV and CDR2 as YYDKDF (reference sequence). This CDR3 is 12 amino acids long. CDR3 nucleotide sequence: TGTGCCACCAGCAGAGACCGAGGAGGCTACACCTTC. This sequence encodes CATSRDRGGYTF. The whole variable domain, filled in from reference TRBV15 and TRBJ1-2, reads DAMVIQNPRYQVTQFGKPVTLSCSQTLNHNVMYWYQQKSSQAPKLLFHYYDKDFNNEADTPDNFQSRRPNTSFCFLDIRSPGLGDTAMYLCATSRDRGGYTFGSGTRLTVV.

The genes are TRBV6-2 or TRBV6-3 and TRBJ2-7; possibly TRBD1 for D (6 bases). In germline, CDR1 is MNHEY, CDR2 SVGEGT. This CDR3 has 15 residues. The V end was cut by 0 bases, the J end by 2 bases, with 11 bases between. The CDR3, as DNA: TGTGCCAGCAGTTACTCAGGGGGTCGACCCTACGAGCAGTACTTC. Translated, it gives CASSYSGGRPYEQYF.

In nucleotides, the CDR3 is TGTGCCAGCAGCCCAGGACAGTCACAGTACTATGGCTACACCTTC. Protein: CASSPGQSQYYGYTF. The rearrangement links TRBV5-6 to TRBJ1-2; D is perhaps TRBD1 (6 bases). CDR3 length: 15 amino acids. The V and J ends lost 4 bases and 3 bases respectively, with 16 bases between them. Germline assignment: CDR1 SGHDT and CDR2 YYEEEE.

The CDR3 is CASLRTDYGYTF. CDR3 coding DNA: TGTGCCAGCTTAAGGACAGATTATGGCTACACCTTC. The V and J genes are TRBV28 and TRBJ1-2, with D tentatively TRBD1 (6 bases). Germline V gene lookup returns CDR1 MDHEN and CDR2 SYDVKM. This CDR3 is 12 amino acids long. Trimming left V 8 bases short and J 5 bases short, with 12 bases between.

The rearrangement links TRBV10-2 to TRBJ2-7, with 9 positions matching TRBD1. Trimming took 2 bases from V and 5 from J; bases not matched to a gene: 10. Germline V CDR1 and CDR2: WSHSY, SAAADI. This CDR3 spans 16 amino acids. For the CDR3, the DNA is TGCGCCAGCAGTGAGACGTCGGGACAGGGAAACAACGAGCAGTACTTC. Protein sequence: CASSETSGQGNNEQYF.

V gene TRBV10-1 combines with J gene TRBJ2-1; D not certain. The germline V and J ends were trimmed by 4 bases and 8 bases, with 3 bases remaining between them. Germline V gene data show CDR1 as WNHNN and CDR2 as SYGVQD (reference sequence). This CDR3 spans 10 amino acids. The CDR3: CASSAYEQFF. The CDR3 DNA reads as TGCGCCAGCAGTGCGTATGAGCAGTTCTTC.

This chain links TRBV6-5 with TRBJ2-7; the match to TRBD2 covers 8 bases. The CDR3 extends over 15 amino acids. The V gene's germline CDR1 is MNHEY and CDR2 SVGAGI. V gave up 2 bases and J gave up 5 bases; unmatched junction bases: 8. In nucleotides, the CDR3 is TGTGCCAGCAGTTACCAAGCGGGAGCTTTCGACGAGCAGTACTTC. Translating it yields CASSYQAGAFDEQYF.

This clone was observed many times. CDR3 region: CASRNVGGSDDTQYF. CDR3 DNA: TGTGCCAGCAGAAATGTGGGGGGAAGCGACGATACGCAGTATTTT. The rearrangement uses TRBV5-5 and TRBJ2-3; weak D call: TRBD2 (6 bases). Germline lookup yields CDR1 SGHKS and CDR2 YYEKEE (reference sequence). V gave up 5 bases and J gave up 6 bases, with 19 bases separating them. This CDR3 has 15 amino acids.

The chain employs TRBV2 and TRBJ2-2; 9 bases fit TRBD1. The CDR3 contains 14 residues. CDR1 is SNHLY and CDR2 is FYNNEI in the germline V gene. J lost 4 bases, V lost 4 bases, and 1 base had no gene match. CDR3 residues: CASSGDRVTGELFF. The CDR3 coding sequence is TGTGCCAGCAGTGGGGACAGGGTCACCGGGGAGCTGTTTTTT.

CDR3 region: CASSLLYNQPQHF. CDR3 in DNA: TGTGCCAGCAGTTTACTGTACAATCAGCCCCAGCATTTT. This rearrangement joins TRBV12-3 or TRBV12-4 to TRBJ1-5; D call uncertain. The CDR3 consists of 13 residues. V was pared by 2 bases and J by 3 bases, with 5 bases between.

To note about this clone: A read error may produce the germline difference seen at one junction end. This chain joins TRBV7-2 and TRBJ2-3, with D possibly being TRBD2 (6 bases). This CDR3 spans 12 amino acids. Germline CDR1 SGHTA, CDR2 FQGNSA. Here the CDR3 reads CASSLSAGLRVF. The CDR3 bases are TGTGCCAGCAGCTTATCGGCGGGGCTAAGGGTCTTT. Using reference TRBV7-2 and TRBJ2-3 for the parts outside the CDR3, the full variable domain is GAGVSQSPSNKVTEKGKDVELRCDPISGHTALYWYRQSLGQGLEFLIYFQGNSAPDKSGLPSDRFSAERTGGSVSTLTIQRTQQEDSAVYLCASSLSAGLRVFGPGTRLTVL.